The TCR beta chain described here comes from a study of blood T cells in healthy people across ages. There are a few counts of this clonotype. In germline, CDR1 is DFQATT, CDR2 SNEGSKA (reference sequence). Trimming removed 0 bases at V and 7 bases at J, with 16 bases between. This CDR3 has 15 residues. Next came a second PCR, run for about 6 to 12 cycles, which used a sample-barcoded 5' primer along with a J-beta primer mix. TCRdb processed the 5' RACE reads anew with MiXCR; each CDR3 protein has one entry. Counted here are around 1.5 million distinct CDR3 sequences, approximately 42% occurring once; the ten biggest clones make up 7.9%.

The sample consisted of blood. The origin of this receptor is a woman aged 18-29 years in good health. V gene TRBV20-1 combines with J gene TRBJ2-1; either TRBD1 or TRBD2 may fit D (5 bases each). CDR3 loop: CSARDGTLGFNEQFF. Written as DNA, the CDR3 is TGCAGTGCTAGAGATGGGACCCTAGGTTTTAATGAGCAGTTCTTC.